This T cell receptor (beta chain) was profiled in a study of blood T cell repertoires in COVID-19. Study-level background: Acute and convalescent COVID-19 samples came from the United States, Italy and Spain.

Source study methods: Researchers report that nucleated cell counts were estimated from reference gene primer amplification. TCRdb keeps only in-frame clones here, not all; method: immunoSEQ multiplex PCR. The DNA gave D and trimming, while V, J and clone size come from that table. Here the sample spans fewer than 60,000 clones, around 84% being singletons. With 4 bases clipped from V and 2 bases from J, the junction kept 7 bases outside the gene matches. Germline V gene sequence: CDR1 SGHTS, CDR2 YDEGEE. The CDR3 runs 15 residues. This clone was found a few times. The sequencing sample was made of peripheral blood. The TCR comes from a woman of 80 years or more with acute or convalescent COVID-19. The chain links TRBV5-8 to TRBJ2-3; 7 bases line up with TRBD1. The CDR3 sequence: CASSPPGQLTDTQYF. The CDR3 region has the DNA TGTGCCAGCAGCCCCCCGGGACAGCTCACAGATACGCAGTATTTT.